This T cell receptor beta chain was observed in a study of T cell responses to AZD1222 COVID-19 vaccine. CDR1 is LGHDT and CDR2 is YNNKEL in the germline V gene (reference sequence). This CDR3 comprises 13 residues. The germline V and J ends were trimmed by 2 bases and 2 bases, with 6 bases remaining between them. Generated by immunoSEQ multiplex PCR, the TCRdb table keeps only in-frame clones and is missing some. Altogether about 140,000 clones are present, about 90% being singletons, with the ten largest covering approximately 3.5%. This sequence originates from an adult who received the AZD1222 COVID-19 vaccine. This sequence joins TRBV3-1 (or the pseudogene TRBV3-2) and TRBJ1-1; D is undetermined. Here the sequenced sample was peripheral blood, taken 28 days after the second AZD1222 dose. The CDR3 protein is CASSQRLNTEAFF. The DNA of the CDR3 is TGTGCCAGCAGCCAAAGGCTTAACACTGAAGCTTTCTTT.